The TCR beta chain under discussion was sequenced for a study of liver allograft versus peripheral blood T cells. At the level of the study: Graft-liver T cell receptor repertoires were compared against recipient peripheral blood repertoires. General study results and limits: Repertoires of T cell receptors in liver allografts reportedly differed from peripheral blood repertoires.

A single record per CDR3 protein comes from TCRdb applying MiXCR to the reads. The data hold around 15,000 distinct CDR3 sequences, with 22% observed a single time. In its sample, this clonotype was seen many times. The antigen is not known. The CDR3 loop spans 16 amino acids. Germline CDR1 and CDR2: MNHEY and SVGEGT. V was pared by 3 bases and J by 5 bases, with 20 bases between. The V gene is TRBV6-2 or TRBV6-3, the J gene TRBJ2-7; D tentatively reads TRBD1 or TRBD2 (6 bases each). The sequence was obtained from a human patient who had a liver transplant. The graft donor may be the source of some T cells. The DNA for the CDR3 is TGTGCCAGCAGTTATACCGAGGGGGGCCTGAGAGACGAGCAGTACTTC. Translated: CASSYTEGGLRDEQYF.